This entry concerns a single T cell receptor (beta chain). Cohort 3 donors counted as recovered after two negative PCRs, clearance, or resolved symptoms. Data came from immunoSEQ multiplex PCR; TCRdb stores just in-frame clones and leaves some out. Of 150,000 to 200,000 clones listed, 75% to 90% are singletons. This record comes from a study of blood T cell repertoires in COVID-19. Germline V gene sequence: CDR1 LGHDT, CDR2 YNNKEL (reference sequence). Trimming removed 4 bases from V and 0 bases from J; junction bases left unmatched: 10. This CDR3 has 18 residues. Sequencing was carried out using PBMCs or T cells enriched from blood (not recorded which). The chain joins TRBV3-1 (or the pseudogene TRBV3-2) to TRBJ2-1, with TRBD2 identical over 9 bases. This TCR came from a woman under 30 who had recovered from COVID-19. The CDR3, as DNA: TGTGCCAGCAGCCGCCCCGGGGCTAGCGGGACCTCCTACAATGAGCAGTTCTTC. Its protein is CASSRPGASGTSYNEQFF.